Below are 11 T cell receptor beta chains sequenced from a single sample in a study of control samples from healthy donors and cancer patients. Sequencing used immunoSEQ multiplex PCR; TCRdb keeps in-frame clones, though not all of them. The data contain approximately 100,000 clones, more than 75% of them singletons. Sequencing used blood. The receptors were gathered from a middle-aged woman in good health.

The chain is built from TRBV11-3 and TRBJ1-1, with a tentative D call TRBD1 (5 bases). Deletions cut 4 bases from V and 3 bases from J, with 12 bases between. The length of the CDR3 is 14 residues. Germline lookup yields CDR1 SGHNT and CDR2 YENEEA. The CDR3 nucleotides are TGTGCCAGCAGCTGGGGAGGGGCGGACACTGAAGCTTTCTTT. This codes for CASSWGGADTEAFF.

The chain employs TRBV7-2 and TRBJ2-3; 8 bases are a match to TRBD1. The junction had 8 bases not matched to a gene; V was cut back by 2 bases and J by 1 base. This CDR3 is 17 amino acids long. CDR1 is SGHTA, CDR2 FQGNSA, per germline. DNA of the CDR3: TGTGCCAGCAGCTTATTTGCCAGGGGGCTCGGCACAGATACGCAGTATTTT. It specifies CASSLFARGLGTDTQYF.

This rearrangement joins TRBV30 to TRBJ1-1, with TRBD1 matching 7 bases. The J segment lost 5 bases and the V segment lost 1 base, leaving 4 bases of the junction unmatched. The CDR3 length is 13 residues. Germline lookup yields CDR1 GTSNPN and CDR2 SVGIG (reference sequence). This CDR3 reads CAWSGGRGTEAFF. The CDR3 region has the DNA TGTGCCTGGAGTGGGGGCAGGGGGACTGAAGCTTTCTTT.

The genes are TRBV27 and TRBJ2-7, with 7 bases that match TRBD1. The V gene's germline CDR1 is MNHEY and CDR2 SMNVEV (reference sequence). Germline trimming cut 3 bases from V and 3 bases from J; bases unmatched to any gene: 2. This CDR3 region has 13 residues. The CDR3: CASSFRQGYEQYF. The CDR3 region has the DNA TGTGCCAGCAGTTTCAGACAGGGCTACGAGCAGTACTTC.

This clone was found once. The chain carries TRBV6-2 or TRBV6-3 and TRBJ1-5; D gene ambiguous. CDR3 length equals 12 residues. CDR1 is MNHEY, CDR2 SVGEGT, per germline. V was clipped by 2 bases and J by 6 bases, with 5 bases between them. CDR3 nucleotides: TGTGCCAGCAGTTACCCCTTTCAGCCCCAGCATTTT. This codes for CASSYPFQPQHF.

CDR3: CSVAHGDASDTQYF. DNA for the CDR3: TGCAGCGTTGCCCACGGGGACGCGTCAGATACGCAGTATTTT. The rearrangement uses TRBV29-1 and TRBJ2-3, with D possibly called TRBD1 or TRBD2 (5 bases each). Germline loops: CDR1 SQVTM, CDR2 ANQGSEA. V was pared by 4 bases and J by 4 bases, with 15 bases between. CDR3 length equals 14 residues.

V gene TRBV10-3 combines with J gene TRBJ2-7, with TRBD2 matching over 15 bases. V shed 3 bases, J shed 9 bases, and the junction held 9 bases outside the gene matches. The CDR3 totals 16 residues. Germline CDR1 reads ENHRY; CDR2 reads SYGVKD. CDR3 region: CAISDIGTSGGTAQYF. In DNA form, the CDR3 reads TGTGCCATCAGTGATATAGGGACTAGCGGGGGGACCGCGCAGTACTTC.

This rearrangement joins TRBV9 to TRBJ2-7, with 8 bases lining up with TRBD1. Germline V gene data show CDR1 as SGDLS and CDR2 as YYNGEE. With 4 bases clipped from V and 1 base from J, the junction kept 4 bases outside the gene matches. There are 14 residues in the CDR3. The CDR3: CASSLGDRSYEQYF. The CDR3, as DNA: TGTGCCAGCAGCCTGGGGGACAGGTCCTACGAGCAGTACTTC.

This rearrangement joins TRBV29-1 to TRBJ2-5; D not certain. Trimming took off 1 base at V and 1 base at J, with 7 bases between the two ends. Germline CDR1 SQVTM, CDR2 ANQGSEA. The length of the CDR3 is 13 residues. The CDR3 reads CSVEGGSQETQYF. The CDR3 nucleotides read TGCAGCGTTGAAGGGGGAAGCCAAGAGACCCAGTACTTC.

The chain joins TRBV5-6 to TRBJ2-2; 8 nucleotides agree with TRBD1. With V trimmed by 4 bases and J by 6 bases, 11 bases remained unmatched. The length of the CDR3 is 16 residues. Germline V gene data show CDR1 as SGHDT and CDR2 as YYEEEE. Here the CDR3 reads CASSVDRGSVSGELFF. Written as DNA, the CDR3 is TGTGCCAGCAGCGTAGACAGGGGCTCAGTGTCCGGGGAGCTGTTTTTT. The complete variable domain, with remaining parts taken from reference TRBV5-6 and TRBJ2-2, reads DAGVTQSPTHLIKTRGQQVTLRCSPKSGHDTVSWYQQALGQGPQFIFQYYEEEERQRGNFPDRFSGHQFPNYSSELNVNALLLGDSALYLCASSVDRGSVSGELFFGEGSRLTVL.

The gene calls are TRBV4-1 and TRBJ1-1; 9 nucleotides match TRBD1. J was trimmed by 7 bases and V by 4 bases; bases with no gene match: 7. The CDR3 spans 14 residues. Germline V CDR1 and CDR2: MGHRA, YSYEKL. CDR3 region: CASSRTGTGIEAFF. DNA for the CDR3: TGCGCCAGCAGCCGAACCGGGACAGGGATTGAAGCTTTCTTT.